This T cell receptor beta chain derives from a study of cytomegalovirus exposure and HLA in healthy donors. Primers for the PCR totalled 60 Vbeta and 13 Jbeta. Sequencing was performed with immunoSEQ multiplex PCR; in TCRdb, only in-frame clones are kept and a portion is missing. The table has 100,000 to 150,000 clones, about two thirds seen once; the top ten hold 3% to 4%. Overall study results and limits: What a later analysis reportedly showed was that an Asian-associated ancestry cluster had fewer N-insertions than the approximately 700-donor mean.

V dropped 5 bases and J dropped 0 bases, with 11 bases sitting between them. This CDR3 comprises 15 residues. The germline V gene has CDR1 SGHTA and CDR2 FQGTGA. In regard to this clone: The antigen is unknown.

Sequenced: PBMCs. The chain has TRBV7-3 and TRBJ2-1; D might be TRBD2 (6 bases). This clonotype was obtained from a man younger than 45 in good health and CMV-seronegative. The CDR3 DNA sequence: TGTGCCAGCAGCCGGGGGTTATCCTCCTACAATGAGCAGTTCTTC. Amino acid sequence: CASSRGLSSYNEQFF.